This TCR beta chain comes out of a study of shared clonotypes between healthy human individuals. Germline CDR1 reads MDHEN; CDR2 reads SYDVKM. CDR3 size: 12 residues. The V gene lost 5 bases and the J gene lost 5 bases, with 9 bases spanning the gap. Note on this clone: The antigen is undetermined.

Measured with immunoSEQ multiplex PCR; TCRdb has only the in-frame clones, and not every one. The top ten clones hold around 0.33% of a sample with more than 1,200,000 clones, 98% of them seen once. Findings and limits, study-wide: In contrast to clonotypes shared by all four donors, non-shared clonotypes had lower generation probabilities.

The sequence was obtained from a man aged 30 to 45 in good health. The chain is built from TRBV28 and TRBJ2-5, with D unclear. Sequenced: naive CD4+ T cells sorted from blood. Documented subset: CD45RA+ positively selected. The chain's CDR3 is CASSTPLETQYF. The CDR3, as DNA: TGTGCCAGCAGTACTCCTCTTGAGACCCAGTACTTC.